This note documents a single TCR beta chain sequence. Using immunoSEQ multiplex PCR, the repertoire was profiled, and TCRdb retains in-frame clones only, with some absent. The repertoire holds approximately 160,000 clones, around 81% seen once, with around 2.4% in the top ten. The sample belongs to a study of cytomegalovirus exposure and HLA in healthy donors. In the study overall: A subsequent analysis reported that the 100 to 150 validation repertoires were produced on the same platform that had also been used for the 666 first-cohort repertoires.

The CDR3 runs 16 residues. Germline CDR1 MGHRA, CDR2 YSYEKL. Trimming removed 0 bases from V and 9 bases from J, with 15 bases in between. This clonotype originated in a man aged 30-40 years in good health and CMV-seropositive. The chain joins TRBV4-1 to TRBJ1-6, with D possibly TRBD1 on 6 matching bases. Sequencing was carried out using PBMCs. The CDR3 reads CASSQDFGGAGSPLHF. CDR3 nucleotide sequence: TGCGCCAGCAGCCAAGATTTCGGGGGGGCGGGTTCACCCCTCCACTTT.